This TCR beta chain was observed in a study of graft-versus-host responses after intestinal transplantation. The CDR3 loop spans 15 amino acids. About this clone: The antigen remains unidentified.

Sequenced by immunoSEQ multiplex PCR; TCRdb stores in-frame clones only, minus some. The top ten clones hold nearly 2.5% of a sample with tens of thousands of clones, around 89% of them seen once. The TCR was taken from a human donor who received an intestinal transplant. The sequenced sample was unstimulated CD8+ T cells sorted from spleen or lymph node cells, obtained before intestinal transplant. The chain couples TRBV21-1 to TRBJ1-4; TRBD1, the table's D call, was not compared with the DNA. TRBV21-1 is deemed a pseudogene. The CDR3 DNA sequence: TGTGCCAGCTGCAAGGGAAGGGGGCCGGGTGAAAAACTGTTTTTT. Residues: CASCKGRGPGEKLFF.